The 30 T cell receptor beta chains in this list originate from one sample, sequenced in a study of PD-L1 blockade in urothelial cancer. Produced via immunoSEQ multiplex PCR; TCRdb's table is partial and in-frame only. The sample lists about 52,000 clones; approximately 88% were seen once. Sample time point: pretreatment peripheral blood. The source material was PBMCs, sampled around atezolizumab (anti-PD-L1) treatment. These receptors all come from a man aged 50-60 years with urothelial cancer.

The sample holds one count of this clone. The chain uses TRBV19 and TRBJ1-1, with D possibly matching TRBD1 (6 bases). The CDR3 runs 16 residues. CDR1 LNHDA and CDR2 SQIVND come from the germline V gene (reference sequence). V lost 4 bases and J 1 base, leaving 16 bases between the germline ends. The CDR3 loop reads CASSSTGLTKNTEAFF. CDR3 DNA sequence: TGTGCCAGTAGTAGTACAGGGCTTACGAAGAACACTGAAGCTTTCTTT.

The chain uses TRBV10-3 and TRBJ1-2; no reliable D call. The CDR3 spans 13 residues. Per germline, CDR1 ENHRY and CDR2 SYGVKD. With 0 bases removed from V and 6 bases from J, the gap between germline ends came to 8 bases. CDR3 DNA sequence: TGTGCCATCAGTGAGTCAAACCTAAATGGCTACACCTTC. Translating gives CAISESNLNGYTF.

CDR3 residues: CASSIDAGGTSFNLDTQYF. The CDR3 DNA is TGTGCCAGTAGTATAGATGCTGGGGGAACTAGCTTTAATTTGGATACGCAGTATTTT. The chain is built from TRBV19 and TRBJ2-3; tentatively, D is TRBD2 (6 bases). Germline V gene sequence: CDR1 LNHDA, CDR2 SQIVND (reference sequence). The CDR3 contains 19 residues. Trimming removed 0 bases at V and 6 bases at J, with 25 bases between.

This clone appeared a single time. This sequence joins TRBV25-1 and TRBJ2-1; D is perhaps TRBD1 (6 bases). Trimming left V 3 bases short and J 8 bases short, with 14 bases between. The germline gives CDR1 MGHDK, CDR2 SYGVNS. This CDR3 is built from 14 residues. The CDR3: CASSDLGHGDEQFF. CDR3 in DNA: TGTGCCAGCAGTGATTTGGGACACGGGGATGAGCAGTTCTTC.

The V and J genes are TRBV25-1 and TRBJ2-3; 10 nucleotides match TRBD2. Germline CDR1 reads MGHDK; CDR2 reads SYGVNS. This CDR3 is 14 amino acids long. The ends lost 7 bases at V and 6 bases at J; junction bases unmatched: 7. The CDR3: CASKPPGLADTQYF. The CDR3, as DNA: TGTGCCAGCAAACCCCCGGGACTAGCGGATACGCAGTATTTT. The full variable domain, with the rest looked up from reference TRBV25-1 and TRBJ2-3, is EADIYQTPRYLVIGTGKKITLECSQTMGHDKMYWYQQDPGMELHLIHYSYGVNSTEKGDLSSESTVSRIRTEHFPLTLESARPSHTSQYLCASKPPGLADTQYFGPGTRLTVL.

V gene TRBV18 combines with J gene TRBJ1-6; D is unresolved. With 2 bases removed from V and 9 bases from J, the gap between germline ends came to 14 bases. This CDR3 has 15 residues. The V gene's germline CDR1 is KGHSH and CDR2 LQKENI. The CDR3 coding sequence is TGTGCCAGCTCACCATTTGGGGAGGGCCGTTCACCCCTCCACTTT. Translated: CASSPFGEGRSPLHF.

This chain connects TRBV14 to TRBJ2-1; D unresolved. This CDR3 is built from 15 residues. Germline-derived CDR1 and CDR2 are SGHDN and FVKESK. Trimming removed 2 bases at V and 5 bases at J, with 13 bases between. Here the CDR3 DNA reads TGTGCCAGCAGCCAATATAACCGAGTTGACAATGAGCAGTTCTTC. It specifies CASSQYNRVDNEQFF.

The CDR3 sequence is CASSLPHSSGSGTDTQYF. Written as DNA, the CDR3 is TGCGCCAGCAGCTTGCCCCACTCTAGCGGGAGCGGTACAGATACGCAGTATTTT. V is TRBV5-1 and J is TRBJ2-3; 10 positions match TRBD2. Unmatched junction bases numbered 11, after V lost 1 base and J lost 3 bases. CDR3 length: 18 residues. Looked up from germline, CDR1 is SGHRS and CDR2 is YFSETQ.

The rearrangement links TRBV9 to TRBJ2-3, with 9 bases lining up with TRBD1. CDR1 is SGDLS, CDR2 YYNGEE, per germline. V lost 3 bases and J lost 5; bases outside the gene matches: 10. The CDR3 consists of 16 residues. The CDR3 spells CASSATGTGSVDTQYF. The CDR3 DNA is TGTGCCAGCAGCGCAACCGGGACAGGGTCGGTAGATACGCAGTATTTT.

In this sample, this clone turned up once. The chain recombines TRBV6-5 with TRBJ2-1; 10 bases fit TRBD2. CDR3 length: 15 amino acids. CDR1 MNHEY and CDR2 SVGAGI come from the germline V gene. V lost 6 bases, J lost 9 bases, and 11 bases stayed unmatched. CDR3 in DNA: TGTGCCAGCAGAAACAGCGGGGGGGGGCTAGGTGAGCAGTTCTTC. Translated: CASRNSGGGLGEQFF.

This chain connects TRBV30 to TRBJ2-6; tentative D call: TRBD1 (6 bases). Trimming removed 1 base from V and 4 bases from J, with 14 bases in between. This CDR3 is 16 amino acids long. The germline V gene has CDR1 GTSNPN and CDR2 SVGIG (reference sequence). The CDR3 loop is CAWSEQGLSGANVLTF. The CDR3 coding sequence is TGTGCCTGGAGTGAACAGGGATTATCGGGGGCCAACGTCCTGACTTTC. Full variable domain (outside the CDR3, taken from reference TRBV30 and TRBJ2-6): SQTIHQWPATLVQPVGSPLSLECTVEGTSNPNLYWYRQAAGRGLQLLFYSVGIGQISSEVPQNLSASRPQDRQFILSSKKLLLSDSGFYLCAWSEQGLSGANVLTFGAGSRLTVL.

The chain combines TRBV7-3 with TRBJ2-6, with TRBD1 matching over 7 bases. This CDR3 comprises 15 residues. Germline V gene data show CDR1 as SGHTA and CDR2 as FQGTGA. The J segment lost 1 base and the V segment lost 5 bases, leaving 2 bases of the junction unmatched. CDR3 residues: CASSRQGSGANVLTF. CDR3 DNA sequence: TGTGCCAGCAGCCGACAGGGTTCTGGGGCCAACGTCCTGACTTTC. The variable domain in full, with the rest retrieved from reference TRBV7-3 and TRBJ2-6, is GAGVSQTPSNKVTEKGKYVELRCDPISGHTALYWYRQSLGQGPEFLIYFQGTGAADDSGLPNDRFFAVRPEGSVSTLKIQRTERGDSAVYLCASSRQGSGANVLTFGAGSRLTVL.

This chain links TRBV7-9 with TRBJ2-7; 9 bases line up with TRBD1. The CDR3 is 15 amino acids. Germline V CDR1 and CDR2: SEHNR, FQNEAQ (reference sequence). V dropped 5 bases and J dropped 4; count of bases not matched to a gene: 9. CDR3 amino acids: CASSLRDRALYEQYF. CDR3 bases: TGTGCCAGCAGCCTCCGGGACAGGGCCCTTTACGAGCAGTACTTC.

The rearrangement uses TRBV11-2 and TRBJ2-1, with 9 bases matching TRBD1. V shed 6 bases and J 3 bases; nucleotides not matched to a gene: 6. The V gene's germline CDR1 is SGHAT and CDR2 FQNNGV. The CDR3 runs to 15 residues. The CDR3 region has the DNA TGTGCCAGCAGTTACCGGGACAGGGTCTACAATGAGCAGTTCTTC. Protein sequence: CASSYRDRVYNEQFF.

This clone was seen a single time. V usage is TRBV7-2 and J usage is TRBJ2-7, with 9 positions matching TRBD1. J was trimmed by 1 base and V by 0 bases; bases with no gene match: 4. Germline loops: CDR1 SGHTA, CDR2 FQGNSA. The CDR3 has 16 amino acids. CDR3 protein: CASSLAPGTGSYEQYF. CDR3 nucleotide sequence: TGTGCCAGCAGCTTAGCGCCCGGGACAGGGTCCTACGAGCAGTACTTC.

This sequence joins TRBV9 and TRBJ2-3; TRBD2 is a possible D gene (5 bases). This CDR3 is 13 amino acids long. The V gene lost 4 bases and the J gene lost 1 base, with 7 bases spanning the gap. Germline V gene data show CDR1 as SGDLS and CDR2 as YYNGEE. The CDR3 spells CASSSGGTDTQYF. The CDR3, as DNA: TGTGCCAGCAGCTCCGGGGGCACAGATACGCAGTATTTT.

The rearrangement uses TRBV5-6 and TRBJ2-3, with D perhaps TRBD2 (6 bases). Trimming pared 4 bases from V and 8 bases from J, leaving 14 bases between. This CDR3 has 13 amino acids. Germline V lookup: CDR1 SGHDT, CDR2 YYEEEE. CDR3 region: CASSPAEGGTQYF. DNA for the CDR3: TGTGCCAGCAGCCCGGCGGAGGGAGGTACGCAGTATTTT.

This clone occurred a few times. The chain is built from TRBV19 and TRBJ2-2; no clear D gene. CDR3 length: 14 residues. The V end was cut by 7 bases, the J end by 6 bases, with 15 bases between. Germline loops: CDR1 LNHDA, CDR2 SQIVND (reference sequence). The DNA for the CDR3 is TGTGCCAGTACTGATTGGTCGAGCCCCGGGGAGCTGTTTTTT. It yields the protein CASTDWSSPGELFF.

The chain recombines TRBV2 with TRBJ2-3; TRBD2 might be the D (7 bases). The CDR3 runs to 13 residues. Trimming left V 8 bases short and J 1 base short, with 10 bases between. CDR1 is SNHLY and CDR2 is FYNNEI in the germline V gene. CDR3 sequence (DNA): TGTGCCAGCTCGGGGGGCGGCACAGATACGCAGTATTTT. Protein sequence: CASSGGGTDTQYF.

This chain uses TRBV19 with TRBJ2-3; D uncertain. The length of the CDR3 is 13 residues. The germline V and J ends were trimmed by 3 bases and 6 bases, with 10 bases remaining between them. Looked up from germline, CDR1 is LNHDA and CDR2 is SQIVND (reference sequence). CDR3 in DNA: TGTGCCAGTAGTATGGCCCTTCTGGATACGCAGTATTTT. Protein: CASSMALLDTQYF. Full variable domain (outside the CDR3, taken from reference TRBV19 and TRBJ2-3): DGGITQSPKYLFRKEGQNVTLSCEQNLNHDAMYWYRQDPGQGLRLIYYSQIVNDFQKGDIAEGYSVSREKKESFPLTVTSAQKNPTAFYLCASSMALLDTQYFGPGTRLTVL.

This chain links TRBV19 with TRBJ1-5; tentatively, D is TRBD1 (6 bases). The CDR3 loop spans 14 amino acids. Germline CDR1 LNHDA, CDR2 SQIVND (reference sequence). V shed 7 bases and J shed 6 bases, with 16 bases lying between them. In DNA, the CDR3 is TGTGCCAGTACCCAACAGGGTAGACGTCAGCCCCAGCATTTT. Protein sequence: CASTQQGRRQPQHF.

The chain employs TRBV2 and TRBJ2-4, with TRBD1 matching 10 bases. Germline loops: CDR1 SNHLY, CDR2 FYNNEI. The V segment lost 5 bases and the J segment 1 base; nucleotides outside the gene matches: 8. This CDR3 spans 17 amino acids. CDR3 nucleotides: TGTGCCAGCAGTCCGGGACAGGGGAAATGGGCCAAAAACATTCAGTACTTC. It yields the protein CASSPGQGKWAKNIQYF.

This clone came up once. The chain recombines TRBV28 with TRBJ1-5; perhaps TRBD1 as D (6 bases). Germline values: CDR1 MDHEN, CDR2 SYDVKM. This CDR3 spans 16 amino acids. V was cut by 8 bases and J by 0 bases, with 17 bases left in between. The CDR3 DNA reads as TGTGCCAGCCCCCCTAAGGGGGGGTATAGCAATCAGCCCCAGCATTTT. Translated, it gives CASPPKGGYSNQPQHF.

The V gene is TRBV11-3, the J gene TRBJ1-3, with TRBD1 matching over 8 bases. This CDR3 has 14 residues. The V gene end was trimmed by 6 bases and the J gene end by 3 bases; junction bases not matched to a gene: 4. CDR1 is SGHNT, CDR2 YENEEA, per germline. CDR3 sequence reads: CASRDRGIGNTIYF. The CDR3, as DNA: TGTGCCAGCAGAGACAGGGGAATTGGAAACACCATATATTTT.

V gene TRBV2 combines with J gene TRBJ1-1, with D possibly matching TRBD1 (5 bases). CDR1 is SNHLY, CDR2 FYNNEI, per germline. V gave up 7 bases and J gave up 4 bases, with 13 bases separating them. The CDR3 totals 13 residues. The CDR3 is CASNLRGFTEAFF. The DNA for the CDR3 is TGTGCCAGCAATCTACGGGGGTTCACTGAAGCTTTCTTT.

The chain employs TRBV27 and TRBJ1-5; no clear D. Trimming left V 5 bases short and J 1 base short, with 15 bases between. Germline CDR1 MNHEY, CDR2 SMNVEV (reference sequence). CDR3 length: 16 amino acids. The CDR3 sequence is CASSPSSWRSNQPQHF. CDR3 in DNA: TGTGCCAGCAGTCCTTCGTCCTGGCGGAGCAATCAGCCCCAGCATTTT.

J is TRBJ2-2 and V is TRBV6-1; TRBD1 is a possible D gene (6 bases). This CDR3 contains 13 residues. From germline, CDR1 is MNHNS and CDR2 SASEGT. Trimming removed 4 bases from V and 6 bases from J, with 9 bases in between. The DNA for the CDR3 is TGTGCCAGCAGTGGGGGGCGGGCCGGGGAGCTGTTTTTT. It translates to CASSGGRAGELFF.

The chain uses TRBV28 and TRBJ1-5, with D unresolved. The CDR3 consists of 14 residues. Per germline, CDR1 MDHEN and CDR2 SYDVKM. Trimming removed 1 base at V and 3 bases at J, with 7 bases between. The CDR3 DNA sequence: TGTGCCAGCAGTTTATCAGGATTCAATCAGCCCCAGCATTTT. This encodes CASSLSGFNQPQHF.

The chain couples TRBV18 to TRBJ1-2; D is undetermined. The length of the CDR3 is 14 residues. The germline V and J ends were trimmed by 0 bases and 4 bases, with 9 bases remaining between them. In germline, CDR1 is KGHSH, CDR2 LQKENI. CDR3 bases: TGTGCCAGCTCACCACCACAGTCGAGCTATGGCTACACCTTC. It codes for CASSPPQSSYGYTF.

The chain carries TRBV28 and TRBJ2-1; 9 bases line up with TRBD2. CDR3 length: 13 amino acids. Germline trimming cut 7 bases from V and 10 bases from J; bases unmatched to any gene: 8. Germline V gene data show CDR1 as MDHEN and CDR2 as SYDVKM. CDR3 nucleotides: TGTGCCAGCATCCTGACCGCGGGGGGGGAGCAGTTCTTC. It yields the protein CASILTAGGEQFF. Together with reference TRBV28 and TRBJ2-1, the CDR3 gives the full variable domain: DVKVTQSSRYLVKRTGEKVFLECVQDMDHENMFWYRQDPGLGLRLIYFSYDVKMKEKGDIPEGYSVSREKKERFSLILESASTNQTSMYLCASILTAGGEQFFGPGTRLTVL.